This T cell receptor (beta chain) was captured by sequencing in a study of T cells in Graves' hyperthyroidism and ophthalmopathy. Points from the study as a whole: Blood shared most expanded thyroid clonotypes above 0.001.

To note about this clonotype: Its specificity is unknown.

Patients were excluded for uncontrolled infection, other autoimmune disease, pregnancy or lactation. What was amplified from RNA transcripts were TCR beta CDR3 regions. The primer set for the first-round RT-PCR of the TCR CDR3 was HTBI. MiXCR was run by TCRdb on the multiplex PCR reads, yielding one entry per CDR3 protein. Counted here are 550,000 to 600,000 distinct CDR3 sequences, 12% to 15% occurring once; the ten biggest clones make up about 7%. Trimming shortened V by 11 bases and J by 0 bases, and 25 bases separated the two germline ends. CDR3 size: 17 residues. Germline V gives CDR1 LGHNT, CDR2 FRNRAP.

This TCR was recovered from a woman between 18 and 30 years old with Graves' ophthalmopathy. Sample: blood. The chain uses TRBV12-5 and TRBJ1-1, with a weak D call TRBD1 (5 bases). The CDR3 loop reads CAGAYTAGGEMNTEAFF. The CDR3 nucleotides read TGTGCTGGAGCTTATACCGCCGGGGGGGAAATGAACACTGAAGCTTTCTTT.